This T cell receptor beta chain originates from a study of blood T cell repertoires in COVID-19. Study details: Acute and convalescent COVID-19 samples came from the United States, Italy and Spain. From T cells, B-cell-depleted T cells, or PBMCs came the material, which was cDNA or gDNA.

There are 15 residues in the CDR3. Germline V gives CDR1 SGHRS, CDR2 YFSETQ. The V gene end was trimmed by 4 bases and the J gene end by 8 bases; junction bases not matched to a gene: 10. Profiling relied on immunoSEQ multiplex PCR, and the TCRdb table lists in-frame clones only, not all of them. Of approximately 260,000 clones detected, roughly four fifths appear once; the ten largest clones hold roughly an eighth. Source material: peripheral blood. This rearrangement joins TRBV5-1 to TRBJ1-4, with 8 bases matching TRBD1. This receptor was taken from a woman in her fifties or sixties with active or convalescent COVID-19. CDR3 in amino acids: CASSRQGALGEKLFF. CDR3 DNA sequence: TGCGCCAGCAGCCGCCAGGGGGCGCTTGGAGAAAAACTGTTTTTT.